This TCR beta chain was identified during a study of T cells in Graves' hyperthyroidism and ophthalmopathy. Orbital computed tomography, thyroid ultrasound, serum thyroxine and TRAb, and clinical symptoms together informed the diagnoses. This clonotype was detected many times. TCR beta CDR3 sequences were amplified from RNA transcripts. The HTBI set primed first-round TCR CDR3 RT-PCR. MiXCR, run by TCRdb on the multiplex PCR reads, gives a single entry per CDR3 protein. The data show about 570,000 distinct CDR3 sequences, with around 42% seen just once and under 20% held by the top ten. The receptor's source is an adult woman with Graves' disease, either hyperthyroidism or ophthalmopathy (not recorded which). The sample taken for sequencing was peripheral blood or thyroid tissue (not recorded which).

This CDR3 is CASSRQGWDGYTF. In nucleotides, the CDR3 is TGTGCCAGCAGCAGACAGGGTTGGGATGGCTACACCTTC. This chain connects TRBV12-3 or TRBV12-4 to TRBJ1-2; 7 nucleotides agree with TRBD1. This CDR3 has 13 amino acids. With V trimmed by 6 bases and J by 6 bases, 7 bases remained unmatched.